This T cell receptor (beta chain) emerged from a study of CD4 T cells in relation to SARS-CoV-2 and coronaviruses. Findings and caveats of the study: Around 62% of donors had memory CD4+ clonotypes crossrecognizing SARS-CoV-2 and common cold coronavirus spike.

The CDR3 is 16 amino acids. Germline CDR1 reads LGHNA; CDR2 reads YNFKEQ. V lost 2 bases and J lost 3; bases outside the gene matches: 3. Generated by immunoSEQ multiplex PCR, the TCRdb table keeps only in-frame clones and is missing some. The table records some 42,000 clones, 85% to 90% of them present only once. A remark on this clone: Its specificity is unknown.

The clonotype was recovered from an adult with COVID-19. The specimen sequenced was memory CD4+ T cells from PBMCs. V gene TRBV4-2 combines with J gene TRBJ2-6; TRBD1 matches at 8 bases. For the CDR3, the DNA is TGTGCCAGCAGCCAACAGGGGGCTGATGGGGCCAACGTCCTGACTTTC. Its translation: CASSQQGADGANVLTF.